This T cell receptor (beta chain) comes out of a study of graft-versus-host responses after intestinal transplantation. In the case of this clone: Its antigen is unidentified.

V trimming: 4 bases; J trimming: 6 bases; junction bases outside the gene matches: 14. Germline V gene lookup returns CDR1 SGHNT and CDR2 YYREEE (reference sequence). CDR3 size: 17 residues. Clones were read by immunoSEQ multiplex PCR, and TCRdb kept only the in-frame ones, dropping some. Among about 86,000 clones listed, about nine tenths were seen once. The study, taken as a whole, reports: GvH clones were found in recipient marrow; some appeared first in ileum or blood.

The chain links TRBV5-4 to TRBJ1-4; TRBD1 matches at 8 bases. The clonotype comes from a human donor who was the organ donor for an intestinal transplant. Sequencing used unstimulated CD4+ T cells sorted from spleen or lymph node cells, obtained before transplant. Here the CDR3 reads CASSRKLSPGGDEKLFF. In DNA, the CDR3 is TGTGCCAGCAGCCGCAAACTTTCTCCAGGGGGCGATGAAAAACTGTTTTTT.